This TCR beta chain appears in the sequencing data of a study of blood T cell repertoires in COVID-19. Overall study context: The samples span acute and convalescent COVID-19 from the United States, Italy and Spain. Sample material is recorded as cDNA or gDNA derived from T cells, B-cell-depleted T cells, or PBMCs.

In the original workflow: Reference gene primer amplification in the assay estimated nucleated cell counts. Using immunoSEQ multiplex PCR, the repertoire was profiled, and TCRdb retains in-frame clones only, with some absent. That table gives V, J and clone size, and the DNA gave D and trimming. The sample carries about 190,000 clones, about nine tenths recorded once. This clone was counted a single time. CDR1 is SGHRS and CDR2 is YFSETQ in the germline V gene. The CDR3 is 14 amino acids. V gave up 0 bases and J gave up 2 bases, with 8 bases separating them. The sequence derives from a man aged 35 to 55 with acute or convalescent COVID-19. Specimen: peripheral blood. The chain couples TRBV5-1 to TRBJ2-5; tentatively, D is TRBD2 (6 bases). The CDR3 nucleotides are TGCGCCAGCAGCTTGGGGGACTTGCAAGAGACCCAGTACTTC. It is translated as CASSLGDLQETQYF.